This T cell receptor beta chain was obtained from a study of beta chain features in type 1 diabetes. CD45RO/CCR7/CD25/CD127/CD95/CD27 staining was used to isolate CD4+ naive, central memory, regulatory and stem cell-like memory cells by sorting. Expressed TCRB transcripts were sequenced after all isolated RNA was converted to cDNA. Data came from immunoSEQ multiplex PCR; TCRdb stores just in-frame clones and leaves some out. The sample holds roughly 300,000 clones, around 8% seen once. Study-wide findings and caveats: The naive, central memory and Treg TCRB repertoires showed an apparent similarity that was greater among patients than among healthy donors. Shortening that was moderate but significant affected the TCRB CDR3s of Type 1 diabetes patients in all four CD4+ subsets. When VDJ junctions were examined, type 1 diabetes patients showed fewer insertions and more deletions.

This clone was seen a few times. Its antigen is unknown. Per the germline V gene, CDR1 is LGHNA and CDR2 is YNFKEQ. With 2 bases removed from V and 6 bases from J, the gap between germline ends came to 21 bases. The CDR3 runs 17 residues. Sequencing was done on a sample of central memory CD4+ T cells from blood. The chain carries TRBV4-2 and TRBJ2-3; tentative D call: TRBD2 (6 bases). The TCR sequence derives from a woman between 18 and 30 years old in good health. The CDR3 nucleotides are TGTGCCAGCAGCCAACAACTAGCTACGAGCGGTCCCGATACGCAGTATTTT. Its translation: CASSQQLATSGPDTQYF.